This T cell receptor (beta chain) originates from a study of T cells after yellow fever vaccination. For the study at large: Libraries from low-cell-number fractions were prepared with the SMART-Seq v4 Ultra Low Input RNA kit. Study results and limitations: Booster sampling recovered most clones from primary vaccination (under 98% CD4, roughly 86% CD8). Contamination by abundant bulk-population clonotypes could be present in FACS-sorted repertoires.

MiXCR, run by TCRdb on the 5' RACE reads, gives a single entry per CDR3 protein. In the table there are hundreds of thousands of distinct CDR3 sequences, about 13% of which are singletons. CDR1 is ENHRY, CDR2 SYGVKD, per germline. The CDR3 consists of 14 residues. The germline V and J ends were trimmed by 0 bases and 8 bases, with 11 bases remaining between them. A remark on this clonotype: Its antigen remains unknown.

The sample in question was PBMCs, obtained on the day of the yellow fever booster vaccination. The origin of this receptor is a man younger than 45 who received the YFV17D yellow fever vaccine. The V gene is TRBV10-3, the J gene TRBJ2-1, with unresolved D. DNA for the CDR3: TGTGCCATCAGTGAGTCTGGACCGTGGGATGAGCAGTTCTTC. Translation: CAISESGPWDEQFF.